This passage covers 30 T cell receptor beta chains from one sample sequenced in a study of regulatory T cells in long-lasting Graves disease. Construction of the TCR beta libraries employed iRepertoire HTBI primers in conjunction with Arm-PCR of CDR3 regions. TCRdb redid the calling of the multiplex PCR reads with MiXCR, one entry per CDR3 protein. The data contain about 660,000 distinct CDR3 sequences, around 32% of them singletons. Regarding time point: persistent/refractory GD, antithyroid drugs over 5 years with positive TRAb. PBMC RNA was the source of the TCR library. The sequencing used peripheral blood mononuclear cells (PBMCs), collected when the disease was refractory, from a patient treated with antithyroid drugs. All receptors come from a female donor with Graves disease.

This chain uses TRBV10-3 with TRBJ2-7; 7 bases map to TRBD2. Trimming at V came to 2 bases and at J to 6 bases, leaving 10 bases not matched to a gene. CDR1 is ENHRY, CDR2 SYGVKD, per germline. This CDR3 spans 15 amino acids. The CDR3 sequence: CAISEAGLGRVEQYF. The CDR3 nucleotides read TGTGCCATCAGTGAGGCAGGGTTGGGGAGGGTCGAGCAGTACTTC.

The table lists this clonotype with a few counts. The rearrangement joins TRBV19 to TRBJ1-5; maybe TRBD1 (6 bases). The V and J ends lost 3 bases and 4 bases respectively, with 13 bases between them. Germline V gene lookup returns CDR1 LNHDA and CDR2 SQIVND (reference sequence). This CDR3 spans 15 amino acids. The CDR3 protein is CASSILDSENQPQHF. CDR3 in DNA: TGTGCCAGTAGTATTCTGGACAGCGAGAATCAGCCCCAGCATTTT.

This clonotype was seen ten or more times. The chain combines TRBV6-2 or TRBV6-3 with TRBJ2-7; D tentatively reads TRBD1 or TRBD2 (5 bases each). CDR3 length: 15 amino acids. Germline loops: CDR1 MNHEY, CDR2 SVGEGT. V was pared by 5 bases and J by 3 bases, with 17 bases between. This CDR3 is CASSAKTERYYEQYF. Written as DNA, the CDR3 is TGTGCCAGCAGTGCAAAGACAGAGCGGTACTACGAGCAGTACTTC.

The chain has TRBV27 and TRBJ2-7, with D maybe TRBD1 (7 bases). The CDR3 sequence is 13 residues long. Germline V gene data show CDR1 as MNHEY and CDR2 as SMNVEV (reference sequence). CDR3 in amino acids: CVSEGAEGDEQYF. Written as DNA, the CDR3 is TGTGTTAGCGAGGGGGCGGAGGGGGACGAGCAGTACTTC.

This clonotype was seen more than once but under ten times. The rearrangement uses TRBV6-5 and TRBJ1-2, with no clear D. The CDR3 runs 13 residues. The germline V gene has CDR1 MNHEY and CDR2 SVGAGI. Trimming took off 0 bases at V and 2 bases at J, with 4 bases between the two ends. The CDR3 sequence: CASSYSRNYGYTF. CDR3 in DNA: TGTGCCAGCAGTTACTCCCGAAACTATGGCTACACCTTC.

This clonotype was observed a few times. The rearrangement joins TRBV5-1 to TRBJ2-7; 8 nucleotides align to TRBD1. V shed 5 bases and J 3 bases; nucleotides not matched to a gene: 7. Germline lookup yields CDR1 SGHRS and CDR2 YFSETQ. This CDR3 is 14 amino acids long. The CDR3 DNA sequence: TGCGCCAGCAGTCCCGCACAGGGGGGCTACGAGCAGTACTTC. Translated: CASSPAQGGYEQYF.

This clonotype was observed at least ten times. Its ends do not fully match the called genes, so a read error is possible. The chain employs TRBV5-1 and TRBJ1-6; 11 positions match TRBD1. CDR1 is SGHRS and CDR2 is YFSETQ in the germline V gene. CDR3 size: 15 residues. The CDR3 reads CASSLGDRGNSPLHF. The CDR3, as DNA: TGTGCCAGCAGCTTAGGGGACAGGGGGAATTCACCCCTCCACTTT.

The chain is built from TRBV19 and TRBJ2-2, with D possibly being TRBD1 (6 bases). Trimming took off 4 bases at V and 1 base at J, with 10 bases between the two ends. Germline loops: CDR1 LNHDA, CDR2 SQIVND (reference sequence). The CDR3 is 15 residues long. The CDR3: CASSTLGQNTGELFF. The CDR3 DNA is TGTGCCAGTAGTACGCTGGGACAGAACACCGGGGAGCTGTTTTTT. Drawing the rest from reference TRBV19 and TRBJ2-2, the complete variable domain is DGGITQSPKYLFRKEGQNVTLSCEQNLNHDAMYWYRQDPGQGLRLIYYSQIVNDFQKGDIAEGYSVSREKKESFPLTVTSAQKNPTAFYLCASSTLGQNTGELFFGEGSRLTVL.

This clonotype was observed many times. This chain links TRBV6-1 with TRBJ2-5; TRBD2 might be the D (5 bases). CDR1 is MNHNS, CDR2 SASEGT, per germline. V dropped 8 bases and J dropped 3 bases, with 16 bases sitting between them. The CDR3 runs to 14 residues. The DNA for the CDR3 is TGTGCCAGCCACCCCATGTGGCGGGAAGAGACCCAGTACTTC. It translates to CASHPMWREETQYF.

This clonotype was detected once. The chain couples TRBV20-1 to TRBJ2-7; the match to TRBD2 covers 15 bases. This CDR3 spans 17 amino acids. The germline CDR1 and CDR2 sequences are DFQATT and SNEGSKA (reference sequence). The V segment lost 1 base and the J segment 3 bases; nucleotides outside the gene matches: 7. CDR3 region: CSARVGSGLAGGYEQYF. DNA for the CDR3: TGCAGTGCTAGAGTAGGATCGGGACTAGCGGGAGGCTACGAGCAGTACTTC.

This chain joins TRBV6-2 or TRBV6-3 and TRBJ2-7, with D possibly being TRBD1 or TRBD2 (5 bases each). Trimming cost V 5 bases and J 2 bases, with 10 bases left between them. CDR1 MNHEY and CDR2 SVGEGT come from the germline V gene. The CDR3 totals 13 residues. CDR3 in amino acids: CASSDWGTYEQYF. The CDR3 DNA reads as TGTGCCAGCAGTGATTGGGGGACCTACGAGCAGTACTTC.

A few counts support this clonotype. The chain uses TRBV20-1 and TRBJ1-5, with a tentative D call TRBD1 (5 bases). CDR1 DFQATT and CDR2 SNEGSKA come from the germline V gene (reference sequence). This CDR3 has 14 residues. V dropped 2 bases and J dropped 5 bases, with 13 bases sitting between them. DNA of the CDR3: TGCAGTGCTAGACCCCCAGGGCGGGATCAGCCCCAGCATTTT. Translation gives CSARPPGRDQPQHF.

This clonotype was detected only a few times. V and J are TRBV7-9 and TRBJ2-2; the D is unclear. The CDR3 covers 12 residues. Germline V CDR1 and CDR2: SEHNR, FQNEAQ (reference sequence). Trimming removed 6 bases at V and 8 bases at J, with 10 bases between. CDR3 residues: CASRPVAGELFF. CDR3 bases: TGTGCCAGCAGACCAGTAGCTGGGGAGCTGTTTTTT.

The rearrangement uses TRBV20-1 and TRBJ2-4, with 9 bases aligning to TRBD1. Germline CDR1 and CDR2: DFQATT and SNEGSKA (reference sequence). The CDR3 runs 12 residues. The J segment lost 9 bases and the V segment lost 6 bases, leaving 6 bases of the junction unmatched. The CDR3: CSAQDRGGIQYF. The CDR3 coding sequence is TGCAGTGCACAGGACAGGGGAGGCATTCAGTACTTC.

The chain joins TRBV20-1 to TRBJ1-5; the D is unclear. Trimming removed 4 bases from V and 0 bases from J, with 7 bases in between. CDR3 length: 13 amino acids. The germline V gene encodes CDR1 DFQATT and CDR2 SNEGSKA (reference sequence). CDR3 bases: TGCAGTGCTAACGAGGATAGCAATCAGCCCCAGCATTTT. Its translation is CSANEDSNQPQHF.

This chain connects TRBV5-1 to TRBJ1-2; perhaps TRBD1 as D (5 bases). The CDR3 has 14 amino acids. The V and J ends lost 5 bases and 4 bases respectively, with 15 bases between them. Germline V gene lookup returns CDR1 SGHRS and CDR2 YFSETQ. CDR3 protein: CASRIKGEGYGYTF. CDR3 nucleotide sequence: TGCGCCAGCAGGATTAAAGGGGAAGGCTATGGCTACACCTTC.

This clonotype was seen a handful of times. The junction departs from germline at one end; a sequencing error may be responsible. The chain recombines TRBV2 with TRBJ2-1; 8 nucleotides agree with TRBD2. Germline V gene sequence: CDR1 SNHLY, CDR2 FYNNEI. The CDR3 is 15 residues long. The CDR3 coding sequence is TGTGCCAGCACTGAAGCTCGGGGGGGGGCCAATGAGCAGTTCTTC. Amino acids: CASTEARGGANEQFF.

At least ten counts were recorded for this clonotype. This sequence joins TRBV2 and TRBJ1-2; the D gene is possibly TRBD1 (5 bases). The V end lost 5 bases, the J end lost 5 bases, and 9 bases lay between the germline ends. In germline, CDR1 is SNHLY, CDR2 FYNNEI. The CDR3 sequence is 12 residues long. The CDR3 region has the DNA TGTGCCAGCAGTCACCCAGGGTATGGCTACACCTTC. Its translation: CASSHPGYGYTF. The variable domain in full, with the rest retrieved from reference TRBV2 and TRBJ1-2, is EPEVTQTPSHQVTQMGQEVILRCVPISNHLYFYWYRQILGQKVEFLVSFYNNEISEKSEIFDDQFSVERPDGSNFTLKIRSTKLEDSAMYFCASSHPGYGYTFGSGTRLTVV.

DNA of the CDR3: TGCAGTGCTAGAGATATGAGGGGAGGGGATGAAAAACTGTTTTTT. Translation gives CSARDMRGGDEKLFF. The chain joins TRBV20-1 to TRBJ1-4; TRBD1 might be the D (5 bases). This CDR3 spans 15 amino acids. Deletions cut 0 bases from V and 6 bases from J, with 14 bases between. Germline V gene lookup returns CDR1 DFQATT and CDR2 SNEGSKA (reference sequence).

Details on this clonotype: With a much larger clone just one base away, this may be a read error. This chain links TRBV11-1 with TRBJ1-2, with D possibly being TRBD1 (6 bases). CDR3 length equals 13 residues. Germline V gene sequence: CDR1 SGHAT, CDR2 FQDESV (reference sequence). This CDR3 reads CANSQDSHYGYTF. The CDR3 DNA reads TGTGCCAACAGCCAGGACAGCCACTATGGCTACACCTTC.

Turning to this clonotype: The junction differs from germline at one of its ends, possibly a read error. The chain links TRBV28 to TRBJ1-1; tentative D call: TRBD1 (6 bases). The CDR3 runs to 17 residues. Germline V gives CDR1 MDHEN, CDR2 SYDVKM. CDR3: CACSLISGGGGNTEAFF. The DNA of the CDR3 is TGTGCCTGCAGTTTAATTTCTGGGGGCGGTGGAAACACTGAAGCTTTCTTT.

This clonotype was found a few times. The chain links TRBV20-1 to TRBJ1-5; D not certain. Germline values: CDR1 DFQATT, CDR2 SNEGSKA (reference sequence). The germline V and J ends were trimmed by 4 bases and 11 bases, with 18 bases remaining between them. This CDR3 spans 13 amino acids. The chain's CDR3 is CSATLPSVGTQHF. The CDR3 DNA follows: TGCAGTGCTACCCTTCCCTCGGTAGGGACCCAGCATTTT.

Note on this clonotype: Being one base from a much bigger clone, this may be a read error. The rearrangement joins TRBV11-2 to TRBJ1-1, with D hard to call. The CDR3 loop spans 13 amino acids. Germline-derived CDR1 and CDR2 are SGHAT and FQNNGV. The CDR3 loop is CVSSFRTNTEAFF. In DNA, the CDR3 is TGTGTCAGCAGCTTCAGGACGAACACTGAAGCTTTCTTT. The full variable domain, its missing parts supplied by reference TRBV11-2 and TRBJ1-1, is EAGVAQSPRYKIIEKRQSVAFWCNPISGHATLYWYQQILGQGPKLLIQFQNNGVVDDSQLPKDRFSAERLKGVDSTLKIQPAKLEDSAVYLCVSSFRTNTEAFFGQGTRLTVV.

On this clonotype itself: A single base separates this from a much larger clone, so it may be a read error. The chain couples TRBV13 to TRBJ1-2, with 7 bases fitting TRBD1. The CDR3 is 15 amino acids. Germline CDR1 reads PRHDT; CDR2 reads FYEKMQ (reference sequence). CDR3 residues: CASGLEGRGDDGYTF. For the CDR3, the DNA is TGTGCCAGCGGCTTAGAAGGCAGGGGGGACGATGGCTACACCTTC.

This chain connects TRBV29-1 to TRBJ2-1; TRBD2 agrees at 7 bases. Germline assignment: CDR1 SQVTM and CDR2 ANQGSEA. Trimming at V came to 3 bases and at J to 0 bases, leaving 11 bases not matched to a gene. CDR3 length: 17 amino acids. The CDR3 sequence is CSVDRLADIYSYNEQFF. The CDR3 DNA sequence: TGCAGCGTTGATCGGCTAGCGGATATCTACTCCTACAATGAGCAGTTCTTC.

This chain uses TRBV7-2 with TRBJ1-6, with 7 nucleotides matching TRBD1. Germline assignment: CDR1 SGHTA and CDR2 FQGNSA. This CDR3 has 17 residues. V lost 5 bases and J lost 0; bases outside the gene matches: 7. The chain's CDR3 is CASSEWTGISYNSPLHF. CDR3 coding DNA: TGTGCCAGCAGCGAGTGGACAGGCATCTCCTATAATTCACCCCTCCACTTT. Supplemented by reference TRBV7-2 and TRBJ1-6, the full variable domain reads GAGVSQSPSNKVTEKGKDVELRCDPISGHTALYWYRQSLGQGLEFLIYFQGNSAPDKSGLPSDRFSAERTGGSVSTLTIQRTQQEDSAVYLCASSEWTGISYNSPLHFGNGTRLTVT.

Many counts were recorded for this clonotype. The CDR3 DNA sequence: TGTGCCATCAGTGACGACACCTACGAGCAGTACTTC. Translation: CAISDDTYEQYF. The chain has TRBV10-3 and TRBJ2-7; D is unclear. This CDR3 region has 12 residues. V lost 3 bases and J lost 2, with 5 bases in between. Germline CDR1 is ENHRY and CDR2 is SYGVKD.

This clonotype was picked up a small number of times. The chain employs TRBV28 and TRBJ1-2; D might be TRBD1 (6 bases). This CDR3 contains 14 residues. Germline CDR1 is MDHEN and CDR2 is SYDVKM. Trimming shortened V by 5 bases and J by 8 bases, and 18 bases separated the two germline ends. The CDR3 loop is CASSESRDIRGYTF. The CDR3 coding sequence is TGTGCCAGCAGTGAATCTCGGGACATCCGCGGCTACACCTTC.

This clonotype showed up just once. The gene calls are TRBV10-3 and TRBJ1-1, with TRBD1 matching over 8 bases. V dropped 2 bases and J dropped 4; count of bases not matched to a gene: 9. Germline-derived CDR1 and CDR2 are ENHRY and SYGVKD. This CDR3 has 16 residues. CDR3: CAISEPERQGSTEAFF. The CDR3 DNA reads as TGTGCCATCAGTGAGCCCGAGAGACAGGGGAGCACTGAAGCTTTCTTT.

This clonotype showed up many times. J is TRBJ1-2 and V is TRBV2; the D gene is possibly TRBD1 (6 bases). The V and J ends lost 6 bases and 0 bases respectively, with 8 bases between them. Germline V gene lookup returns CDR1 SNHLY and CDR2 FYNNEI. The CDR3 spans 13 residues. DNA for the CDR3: TGTGCCAGCAGACAGGGCCCTAACTATGGCTACACCTTC. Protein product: CASRQGPNYGYTF.